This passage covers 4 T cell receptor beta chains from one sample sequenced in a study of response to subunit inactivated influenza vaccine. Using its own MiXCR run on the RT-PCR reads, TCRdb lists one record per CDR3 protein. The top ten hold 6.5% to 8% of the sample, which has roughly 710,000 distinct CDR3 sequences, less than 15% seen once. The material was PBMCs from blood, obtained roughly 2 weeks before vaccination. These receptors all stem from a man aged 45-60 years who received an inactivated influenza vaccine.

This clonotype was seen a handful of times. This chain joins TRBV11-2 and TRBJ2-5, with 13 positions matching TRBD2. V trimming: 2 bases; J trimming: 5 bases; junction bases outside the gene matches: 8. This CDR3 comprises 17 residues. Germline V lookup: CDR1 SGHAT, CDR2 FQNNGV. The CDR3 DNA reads TGTGCCAGCAGCTTAACAGGACTAGCGGGAGCCGGGGAGACCCAGTACTTC. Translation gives CASSLTGLAGAGETQYF.

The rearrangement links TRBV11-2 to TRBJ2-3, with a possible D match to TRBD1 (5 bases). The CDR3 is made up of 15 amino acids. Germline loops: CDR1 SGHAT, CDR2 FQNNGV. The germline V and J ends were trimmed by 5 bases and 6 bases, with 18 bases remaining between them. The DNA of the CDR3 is TGTGCCAGCAGCGCCGTACCCCAGGGTGCGGATACGCAGTATTTT. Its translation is CASSAVPQGADTQYF. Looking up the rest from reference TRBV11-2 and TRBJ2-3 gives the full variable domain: EAGVAQSPRYKIIEKRQSVAFWCNPISGHATLYWYQQILGQGPKLLIQFQNNGVVDDSQLPKDRFSAERLKGVDSTLKIQPAKLEDSAVYLCASSAVPQGADTQYFGPGTRLTVL.

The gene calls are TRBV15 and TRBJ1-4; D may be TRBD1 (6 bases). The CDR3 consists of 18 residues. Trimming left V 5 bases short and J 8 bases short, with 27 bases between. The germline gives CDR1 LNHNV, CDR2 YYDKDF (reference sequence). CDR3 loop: CATSPRTMATGPGEKLFF. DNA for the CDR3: TGTGCCACCAGCCCTCGGACGATGGCGACAGGTCCGGGGGAAAAACTGTTTTTT.

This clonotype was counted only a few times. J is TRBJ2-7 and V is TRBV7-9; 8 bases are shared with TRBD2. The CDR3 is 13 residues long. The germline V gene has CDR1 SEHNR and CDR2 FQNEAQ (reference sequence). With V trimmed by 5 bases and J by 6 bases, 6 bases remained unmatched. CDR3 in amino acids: CASSPGGGIEQYF. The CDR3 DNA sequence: TGTGCCAGCAGCCCCGGGGGGGGGATCGAGCAGTACTTC.